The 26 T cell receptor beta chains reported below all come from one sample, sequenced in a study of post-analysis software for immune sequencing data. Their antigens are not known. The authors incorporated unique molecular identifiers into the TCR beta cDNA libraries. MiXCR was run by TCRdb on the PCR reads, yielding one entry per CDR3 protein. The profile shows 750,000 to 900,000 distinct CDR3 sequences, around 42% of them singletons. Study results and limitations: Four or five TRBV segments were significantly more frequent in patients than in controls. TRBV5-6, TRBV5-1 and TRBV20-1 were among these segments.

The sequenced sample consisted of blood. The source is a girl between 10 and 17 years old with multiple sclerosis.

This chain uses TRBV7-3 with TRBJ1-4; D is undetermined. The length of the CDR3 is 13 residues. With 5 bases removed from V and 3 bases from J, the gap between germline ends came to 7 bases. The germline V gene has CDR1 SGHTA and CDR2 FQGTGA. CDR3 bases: TGTGCCAGCAGCATTGGACCTAATGAAAAACTGTTTTTT. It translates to CASSIGPNEKLFF.

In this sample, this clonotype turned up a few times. CDR3 DNA sequence: TGTGCCAGCAGCTTAGAGGGGGGTAGCGGGATAGCCTCCTACAATGAGCAGTTCTTC. Translation gives CASSLEGGSGIASYNEQFF. This chain links TRBV7-6 with TRBJ2-1, with 8 bases identical to TRBD2. Trimming took 1 base from V and 0 from J; bases not matched to a gene: 11. Germline V gene lookup returns CDR1 SGHVS and CDR2 FNYEAQ. CDR3 length: 19 residues.

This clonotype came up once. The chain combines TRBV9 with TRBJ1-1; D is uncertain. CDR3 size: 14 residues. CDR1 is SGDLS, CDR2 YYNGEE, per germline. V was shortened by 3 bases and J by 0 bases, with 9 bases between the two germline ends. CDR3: CASSGSGMNTEAFF. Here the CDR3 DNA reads TGTGCCAGCAGCGGTAGTGGAATGAACACTGAAGCTTTCTTT.

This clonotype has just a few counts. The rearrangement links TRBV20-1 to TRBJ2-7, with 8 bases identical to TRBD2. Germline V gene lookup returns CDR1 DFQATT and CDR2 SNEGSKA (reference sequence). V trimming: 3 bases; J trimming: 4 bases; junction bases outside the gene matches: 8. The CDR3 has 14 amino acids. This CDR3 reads CSASLGTRGYEQYF. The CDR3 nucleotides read TGCAGTGCTAGTTTAGGGACTAGGGGTTACGAGCAGTACTTC.

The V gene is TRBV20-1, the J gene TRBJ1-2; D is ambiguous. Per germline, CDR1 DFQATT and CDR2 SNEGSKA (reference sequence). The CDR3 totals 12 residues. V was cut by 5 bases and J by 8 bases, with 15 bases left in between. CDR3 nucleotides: TGCAGTGCTTCCGACGGCGGTTTGGGCTACACCTTC. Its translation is CSASDGGLGYTF.

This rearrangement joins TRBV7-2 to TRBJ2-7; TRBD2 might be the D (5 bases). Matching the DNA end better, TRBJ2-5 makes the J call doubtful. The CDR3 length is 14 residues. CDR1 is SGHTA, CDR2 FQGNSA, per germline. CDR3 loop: CASSPGESWKTQYF. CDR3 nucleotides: TGTGCCAGCAGCCCCGGGGAGAGTTGGAAGACCCAGTACTTC.

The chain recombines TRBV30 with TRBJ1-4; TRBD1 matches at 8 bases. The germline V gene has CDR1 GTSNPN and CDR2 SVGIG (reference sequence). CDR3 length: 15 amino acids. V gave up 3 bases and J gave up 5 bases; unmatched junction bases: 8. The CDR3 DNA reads TGTGCCTGGAGCATTGGGACAGGAACAAATGAAAAACTGTTTTTT. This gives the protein CAWSIGTGTNEKLFF. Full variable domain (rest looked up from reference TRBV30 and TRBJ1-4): SQTIHQWPATLVQPVGSPLSLECTVEGTSNPNLYWYRQAAGRGLQLLFYSVGIGQISSEVPQNLSASRPQDRQFILSSKKLLLSDSGFYLCAWSIGTGTNEKLFFGSGTQLSVL.

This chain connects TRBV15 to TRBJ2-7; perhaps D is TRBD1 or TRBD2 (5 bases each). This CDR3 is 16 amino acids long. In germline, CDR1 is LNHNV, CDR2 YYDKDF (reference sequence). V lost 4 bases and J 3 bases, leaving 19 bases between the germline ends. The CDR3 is CATSTLEIGDGYEQYF. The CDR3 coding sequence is TGTGCCACCAGCACTCTCGAAATAGGGGACGGCTACGAGCAGTACTTC.

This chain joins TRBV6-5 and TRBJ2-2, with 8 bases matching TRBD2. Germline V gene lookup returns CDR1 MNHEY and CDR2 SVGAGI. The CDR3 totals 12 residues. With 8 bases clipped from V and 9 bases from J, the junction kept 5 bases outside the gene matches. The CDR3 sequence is CASRGGPRELFF. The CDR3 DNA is TGTGCCAGCCGGGGGGGCCCCAGGGAGCTGTTTTTT.

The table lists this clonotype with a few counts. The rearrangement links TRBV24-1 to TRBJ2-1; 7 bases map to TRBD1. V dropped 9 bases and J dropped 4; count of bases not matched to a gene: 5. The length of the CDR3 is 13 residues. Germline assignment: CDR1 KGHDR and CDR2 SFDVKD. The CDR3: CATERQGYNEQFF. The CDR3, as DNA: TGTGCCACCGAACGACAGGGTTACAATGAGCAGTTCTTC.

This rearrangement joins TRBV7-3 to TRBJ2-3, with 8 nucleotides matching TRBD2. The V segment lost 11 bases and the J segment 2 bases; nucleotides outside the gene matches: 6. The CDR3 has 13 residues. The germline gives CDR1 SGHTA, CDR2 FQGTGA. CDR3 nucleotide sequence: TGTGCCCGCAAACTAGCGGACACAGATACGCAGTATTTT. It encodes CARKLADTDTQYF.

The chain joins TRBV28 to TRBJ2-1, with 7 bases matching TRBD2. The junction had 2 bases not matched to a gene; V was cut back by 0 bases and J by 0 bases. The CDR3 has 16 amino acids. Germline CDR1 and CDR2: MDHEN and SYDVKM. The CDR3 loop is CASSLWRGSSYNEQFF. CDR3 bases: TGTGCCAGCAGTTTATGGCGGGGGAGCTCCTACAATGAGCAGTTCTTC.

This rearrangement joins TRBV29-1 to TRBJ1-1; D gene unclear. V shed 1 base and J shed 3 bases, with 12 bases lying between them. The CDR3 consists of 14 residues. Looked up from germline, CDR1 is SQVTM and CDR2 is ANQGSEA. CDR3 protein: CSVEVGPQDTEAFF. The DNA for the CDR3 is TGCAGCGTTGAAGTAGGGCCTCAGGACACTGAAGCTTTCTTT.

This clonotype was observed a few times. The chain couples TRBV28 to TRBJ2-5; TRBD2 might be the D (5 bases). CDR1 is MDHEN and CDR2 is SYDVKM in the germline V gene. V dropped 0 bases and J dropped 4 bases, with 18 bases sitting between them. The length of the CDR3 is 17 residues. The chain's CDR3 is CASSLCVRAPKGETQYF. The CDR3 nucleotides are TGTGCCAGCAGTTTATGTGTGAGGGCCCCCAAGGGAGAGACCCAGTACTTC. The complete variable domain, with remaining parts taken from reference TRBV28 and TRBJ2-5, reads DVKVTQSSRYLVKRTGEKVFLECVQDMDHENMFWYRQDPGLGLRLIYFSYDVKMKEKGDIPEGYSVSREKKERFSLILESASTNQTSMYLCASSLCVRAPKGETQYFGPGTRLLVL.

CDR3 in amino acids: CASSLYRGSRTSYEQYF. CDR3 in DNA: TGTGCCAGCAGTTTATACCGAGGCAGCCGAACGTCCTACGAGCAGTACTTC. This rearrangement joins TRBV28 to TRBJ2-7; D remains unclear. Trimming removed 1 base at V and 1 base at J, with 17 bases between. CDR1 is MDHEN and CDR2 is SYDVKM in the germline V gene. The CDR3 has 17 residues.

Here the CDR3 reads CSAYARETQYF. CDR3 nucleotides: TGCAGTGCTTACGCGAGGGAGACCCAGTACTTC. The chain uses TRBV20-1 and TRBJ2-5; D not certain. With 5 bases removed from V and 5 bases from J, the gap between germline ends came to 9 bases. The CDR3 covers 11 residues. CDR1 DFQATT and CDR2 SNEGSKA come from the germline V gene (reference sequence).

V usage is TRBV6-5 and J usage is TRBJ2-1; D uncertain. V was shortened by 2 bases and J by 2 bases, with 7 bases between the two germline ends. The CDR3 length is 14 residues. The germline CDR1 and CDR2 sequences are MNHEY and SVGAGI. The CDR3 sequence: CASSYTGPYNEQFF. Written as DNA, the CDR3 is TGTGCCAGCAGTTACACCGGCCCCTACAATGAGCAGTTCTTC.

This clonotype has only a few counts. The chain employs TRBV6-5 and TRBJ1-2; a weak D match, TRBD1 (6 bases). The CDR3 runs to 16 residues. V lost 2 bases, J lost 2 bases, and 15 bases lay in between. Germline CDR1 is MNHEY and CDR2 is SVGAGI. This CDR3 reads CASSYLGGKGNYGYTF. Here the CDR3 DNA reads TGTGCCAGCAGTTACCTGGGGGGCAAGGGGAACTATGGCTACACCTTC.

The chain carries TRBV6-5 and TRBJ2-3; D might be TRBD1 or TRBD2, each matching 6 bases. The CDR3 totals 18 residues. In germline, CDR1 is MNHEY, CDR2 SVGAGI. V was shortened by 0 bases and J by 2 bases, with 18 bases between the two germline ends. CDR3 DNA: TGTGCCAGCAGTTACTCGACCTACAGGGACTCAAACACAGATACGCAGTATTTT. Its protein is CASSYSTYRDSNTDTQYF.

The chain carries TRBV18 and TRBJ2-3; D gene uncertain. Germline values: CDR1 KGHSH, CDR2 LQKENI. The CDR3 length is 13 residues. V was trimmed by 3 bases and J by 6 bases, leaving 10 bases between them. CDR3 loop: CASSPLSSDTQYF. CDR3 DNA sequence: TGTGCCAGCTCACCTCTCAGTTCGGATACGCAGTATTTT.

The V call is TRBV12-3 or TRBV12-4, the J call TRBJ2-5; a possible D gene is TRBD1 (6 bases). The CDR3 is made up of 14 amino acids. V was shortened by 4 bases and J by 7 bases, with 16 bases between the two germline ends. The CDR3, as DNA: TGTGCCAGCAGTTCCTACAGGGTGAGGGGGACCCAGTACTTC. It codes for CASSSYRVRGTQYF.

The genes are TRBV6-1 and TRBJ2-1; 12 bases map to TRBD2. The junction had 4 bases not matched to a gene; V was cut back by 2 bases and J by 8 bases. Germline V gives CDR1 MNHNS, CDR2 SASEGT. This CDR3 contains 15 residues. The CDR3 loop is CASSELAGGLDEQFF. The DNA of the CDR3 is TGTGCCAGCAGTGAACTAGCGGGAGGGCTCGATGAGCAGTTCTTC.

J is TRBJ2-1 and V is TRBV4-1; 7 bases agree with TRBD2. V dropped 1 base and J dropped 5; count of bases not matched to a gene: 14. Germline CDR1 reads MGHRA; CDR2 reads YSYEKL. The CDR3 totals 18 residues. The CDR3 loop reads CASSQVRSSGTLDNEQFF. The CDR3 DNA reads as TGCGCCAGCAGCCAAGTCAGATCGAGCGGGACTCTCGACAATGAGCAGTTCTTC.

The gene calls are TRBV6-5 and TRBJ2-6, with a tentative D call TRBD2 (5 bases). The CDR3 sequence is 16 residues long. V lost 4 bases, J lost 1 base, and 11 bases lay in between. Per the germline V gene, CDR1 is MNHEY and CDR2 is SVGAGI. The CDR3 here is CASSFLSGSGANVLTF. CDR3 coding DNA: TGTGCCAGCAGTTTCCTCTCGGGGTCTGGGGCCAACGTCCTGACTTTC.

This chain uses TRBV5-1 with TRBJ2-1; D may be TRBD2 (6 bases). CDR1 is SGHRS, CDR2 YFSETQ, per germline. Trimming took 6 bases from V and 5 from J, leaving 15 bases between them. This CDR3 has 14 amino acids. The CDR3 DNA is TGCGCCAGCATGAAGGGAGGAGCCCACAATGAGCAGTTCTTC. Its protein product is CASMKGGAHNEQFF.

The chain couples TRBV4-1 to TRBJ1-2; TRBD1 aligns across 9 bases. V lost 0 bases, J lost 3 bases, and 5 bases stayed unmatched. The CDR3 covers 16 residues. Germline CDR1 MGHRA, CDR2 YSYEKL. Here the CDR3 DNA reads TGCGCCAGCAGCCAAGATGGGACAGGGAACTACTATGGCTACACCTTC. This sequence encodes CASSQDGTGNYYGYTF.